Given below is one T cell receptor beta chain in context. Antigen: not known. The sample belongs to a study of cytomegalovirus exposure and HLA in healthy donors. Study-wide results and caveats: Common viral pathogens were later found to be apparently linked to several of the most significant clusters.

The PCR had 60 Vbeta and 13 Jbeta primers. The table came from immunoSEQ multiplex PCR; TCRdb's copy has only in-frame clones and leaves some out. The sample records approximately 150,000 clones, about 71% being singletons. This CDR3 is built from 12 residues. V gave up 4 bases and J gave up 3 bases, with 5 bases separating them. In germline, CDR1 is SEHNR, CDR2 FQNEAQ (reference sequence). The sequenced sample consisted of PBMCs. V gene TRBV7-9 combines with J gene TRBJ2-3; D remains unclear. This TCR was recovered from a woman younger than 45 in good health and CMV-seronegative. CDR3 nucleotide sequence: TGTGCCAGCAGCTACTTAACAGATACGCAGTATTTT. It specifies CASSYLTDTQYF.